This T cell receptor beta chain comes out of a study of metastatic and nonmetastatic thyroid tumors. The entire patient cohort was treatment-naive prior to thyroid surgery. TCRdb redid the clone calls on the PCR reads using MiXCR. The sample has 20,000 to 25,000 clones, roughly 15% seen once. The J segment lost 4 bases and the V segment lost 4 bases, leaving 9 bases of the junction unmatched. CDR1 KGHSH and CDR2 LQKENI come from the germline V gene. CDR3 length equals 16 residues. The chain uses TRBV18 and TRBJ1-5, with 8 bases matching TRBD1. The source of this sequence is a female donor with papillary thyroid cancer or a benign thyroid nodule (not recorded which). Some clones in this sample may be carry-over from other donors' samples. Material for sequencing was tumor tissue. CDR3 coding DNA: TGTGCCAGCTCACTCATTCAGGGACAGGCTAATCAGCCCCAGCATTTT. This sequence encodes CASSLIQGQANQPQHF.